This is a list of T cell receptor beta chains from one sample in a study of T-cell memory formation after mild COVID-19. TCRdb itself ran the 5' RACE reads through MiXCR, one entry per CDR3 protein. The repertoire holds around 110,000 distinct CDR3 sequences, roughly 12% seen once, with about 27% in the top ten. The specimen was PBMCs or a T cell subset sorted from them (not recorded which). The receptors stem from an adult woman who had mild COVID-19 (a few samples of this study predate the infection). Cell type and time point are not known. CDR3s leave out the opening cysteine and the closing phenylalanine or tryptophan.

TRBV13,TRBJ2-1,ASSSAGTSGNEQF
TRBV5-5,TRBJ2-7,ASSWVAQSTYEQY
TRBV3-1,TRBJ2-4,ASGTSGGEAKNIQY
TRBV28,TRBJ1-1,ASSLSASQGGAMNTEAF
TRBV20-1,TRBJ2-7,SAILVRPGAEQY
TRBV4-1,TRBJ1-1,ASSQARTVEAF
TRBV2,TRBJ2-1,ASNEMTGPSYNEQF
TRBV5-1,TRBJ2-3,ASSSRQGTADTQY
TRBV20-1,TRBJ2-7,SARDRASYEQY
TRBV7-8,TRBJ1-6,ASSLAPPNQPLH
TRBV27,TRBJ2-1,ASTQGGIGLAGIRSYNEQF
TRBV10-3,TRBJ2-7,AISPHGQEPYEQY
TRBV29-1,TRBJ2-1,SVGKGSYNEQF
TRBV4-2,TRBJ2-7,ASSQGASYEQY
TRBV4-1,TRBJ1-5,ASSPTDRGTQPQH
TRBV10-3,TRBJ2-1,AISGPAGGDNEQF